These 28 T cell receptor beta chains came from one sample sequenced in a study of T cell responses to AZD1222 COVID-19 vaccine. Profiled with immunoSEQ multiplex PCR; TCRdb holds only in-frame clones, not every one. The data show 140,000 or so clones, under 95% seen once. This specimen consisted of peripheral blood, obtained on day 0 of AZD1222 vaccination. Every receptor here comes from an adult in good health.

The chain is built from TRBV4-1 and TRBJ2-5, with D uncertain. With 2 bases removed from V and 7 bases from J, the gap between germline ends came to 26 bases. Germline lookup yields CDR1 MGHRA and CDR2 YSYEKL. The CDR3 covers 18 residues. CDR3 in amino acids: CASSQSPRARTPLGTQYF. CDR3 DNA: TGCGCCAGCAGCCAATCACCCCGGGCCCGGACCCCGTTGGGGACCCAGTACTTC.

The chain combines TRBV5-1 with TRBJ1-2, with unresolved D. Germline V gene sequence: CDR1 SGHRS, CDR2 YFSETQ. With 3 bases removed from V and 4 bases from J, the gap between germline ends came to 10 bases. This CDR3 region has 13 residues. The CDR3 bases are TGCGCCAGCAGCTCTAACGCGGCCTATGGCTACACCTTC. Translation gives CASSSNAAYGYTF.

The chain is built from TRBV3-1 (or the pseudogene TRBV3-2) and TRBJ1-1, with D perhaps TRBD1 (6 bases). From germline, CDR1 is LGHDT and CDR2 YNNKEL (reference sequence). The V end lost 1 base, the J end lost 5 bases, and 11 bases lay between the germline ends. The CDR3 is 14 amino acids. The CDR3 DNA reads TGTGCCAGCAGCCAAGCCCGCCAGGGGACTGAAGCTTTCTTT. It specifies CASSQARQGTEAFF.

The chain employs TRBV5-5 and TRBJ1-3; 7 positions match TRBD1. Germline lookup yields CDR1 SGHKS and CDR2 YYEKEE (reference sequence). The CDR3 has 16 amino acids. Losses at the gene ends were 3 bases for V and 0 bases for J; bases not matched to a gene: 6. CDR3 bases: TGTGCCAGCAGCTACCTGACAGGGAGCTCTGGAAACACCATATATTTT. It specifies CASSYLTGSSGNTIYF.

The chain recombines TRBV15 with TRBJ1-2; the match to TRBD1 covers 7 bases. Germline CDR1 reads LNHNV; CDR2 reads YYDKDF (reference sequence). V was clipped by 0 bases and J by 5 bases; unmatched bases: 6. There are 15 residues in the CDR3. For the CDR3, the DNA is TGTGCCACCAGCAGAGATGTAGGGGGCCATTATGGCTACACCTTC. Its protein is CATSRDVGGHYGYTF.

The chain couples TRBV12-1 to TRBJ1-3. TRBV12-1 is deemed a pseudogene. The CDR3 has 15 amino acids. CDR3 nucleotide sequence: TGTGCCAGCAGCTTTCGGGGGCTCTCTGGAAACACCATATATTTT. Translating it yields CASSFRGLSGNTIYF.

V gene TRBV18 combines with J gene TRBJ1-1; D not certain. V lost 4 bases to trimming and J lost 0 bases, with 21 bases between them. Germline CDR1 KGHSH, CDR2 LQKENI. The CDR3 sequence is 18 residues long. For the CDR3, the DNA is TGTGCCAGCTCACGGTCAAGAAGGGAGCCTGCGATGAACACTGAAGCTTTCTTT. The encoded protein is CASSRSRREPAMNTEAFF.

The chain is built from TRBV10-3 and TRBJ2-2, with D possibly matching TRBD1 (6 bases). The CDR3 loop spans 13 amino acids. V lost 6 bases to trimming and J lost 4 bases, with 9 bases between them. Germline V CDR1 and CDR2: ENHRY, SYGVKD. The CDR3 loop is CAISEGVTGELFF. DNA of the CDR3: TGTGCCATCAGCGAGGGGGTCACCGGGGAGCTGTTTTTT.

The CDR3 nucleotides are TGTGCCAGCAGTTACCCCTGGGGGGGGGTTGATTACAATGAGCAGTTCTTC. It yields the protein CASSYPWGGVDYNEQFF. The chain employs TRBV6-2 or TRBV6-3 and TRBJ2-1; 7 nucleotides line up with TRBD2. CDR1 MNHEY and CDR2 SVGEGT come from the germline V gene. V dropped 2 bases and J dropped 4; count of bases not matched to a gene: 11. The CDR3 consists of 17 residues.

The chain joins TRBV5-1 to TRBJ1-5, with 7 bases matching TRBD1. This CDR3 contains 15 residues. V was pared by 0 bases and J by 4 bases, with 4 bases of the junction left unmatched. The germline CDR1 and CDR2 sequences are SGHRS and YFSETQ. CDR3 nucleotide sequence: TGCGCCAGCAGCTTGGACAGGGGTCCGAATCAGCCCCAGCATTTT. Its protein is CASSLDRGPNQPQHF. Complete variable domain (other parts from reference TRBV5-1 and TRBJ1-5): KAGVTQTPRYLIKTRGQQVTLSCSPISGHRSVSWYQQTPGQGLQFLFEYFSETQRNKGNFPGRFSGRQFSNSRSEMNVSTLELGDSALYLCASSLDRGPNQPQHFGDGTRLSIL.

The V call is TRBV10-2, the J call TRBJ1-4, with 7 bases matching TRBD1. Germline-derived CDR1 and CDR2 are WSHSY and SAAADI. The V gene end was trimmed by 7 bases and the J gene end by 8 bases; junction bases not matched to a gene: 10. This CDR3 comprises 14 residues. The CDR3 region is CASTDGTVLEKLFF. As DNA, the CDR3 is TGCGCCAGCACCGACGGGACAGTTTTAGAAAAACTGTTTTTT.

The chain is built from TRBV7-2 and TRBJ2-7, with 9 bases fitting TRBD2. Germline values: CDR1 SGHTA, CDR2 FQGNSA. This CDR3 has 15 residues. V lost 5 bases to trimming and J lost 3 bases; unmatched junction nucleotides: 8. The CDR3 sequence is CASSRVAGGGYEQYF. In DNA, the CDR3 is TGTGCCAGCAGCCGTGTGGCGGGGGGGGGCTACGAGCAGTACTTC.

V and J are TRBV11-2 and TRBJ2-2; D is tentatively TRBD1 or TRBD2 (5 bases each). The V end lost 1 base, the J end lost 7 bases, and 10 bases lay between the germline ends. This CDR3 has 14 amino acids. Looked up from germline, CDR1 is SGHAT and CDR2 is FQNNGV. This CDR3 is CASSLGTGGGELFF. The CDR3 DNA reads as TGTGCCAGCAGCTTAGGTACAGGAGGCGGGGAGCTGTTTTTT.

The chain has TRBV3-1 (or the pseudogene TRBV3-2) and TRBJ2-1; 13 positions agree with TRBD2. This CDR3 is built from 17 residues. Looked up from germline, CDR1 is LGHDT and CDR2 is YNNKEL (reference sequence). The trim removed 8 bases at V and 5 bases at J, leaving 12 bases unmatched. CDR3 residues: CASRRTSGGPKDNEQFF. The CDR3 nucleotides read TGTGCCAGCCGCAGGACTAGCGGGGGCCCCAAAGACAATGAGCAGTTCTTC.

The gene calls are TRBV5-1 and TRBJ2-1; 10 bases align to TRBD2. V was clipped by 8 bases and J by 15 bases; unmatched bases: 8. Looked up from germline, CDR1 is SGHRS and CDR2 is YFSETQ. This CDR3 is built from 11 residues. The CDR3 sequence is CASEHSGGPFF. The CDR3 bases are TGCGCCAGTGAACATAGCGGGGGGCCGTTCTTC.

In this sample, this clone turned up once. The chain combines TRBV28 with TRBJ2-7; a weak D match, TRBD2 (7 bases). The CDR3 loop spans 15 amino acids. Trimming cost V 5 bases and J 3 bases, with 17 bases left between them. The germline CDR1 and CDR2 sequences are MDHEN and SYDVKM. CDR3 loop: CASSPKGGLGYEQYF. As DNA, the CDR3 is TGTGCCAGCAGTCCCAAGGGGGGGCTAGGCTACGAGCAGTACTTC. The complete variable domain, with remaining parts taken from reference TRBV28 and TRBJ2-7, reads DVKVTQSSRYLVKRTGEKVFLECVQDMDHENMFWYRQDPGLGLRLIYFSYDVKMKEKGDIPEGYSVSREKKERFSLILESASTNQTSMYLCASSPKGGLGYEQYFGPGTRLTVT.

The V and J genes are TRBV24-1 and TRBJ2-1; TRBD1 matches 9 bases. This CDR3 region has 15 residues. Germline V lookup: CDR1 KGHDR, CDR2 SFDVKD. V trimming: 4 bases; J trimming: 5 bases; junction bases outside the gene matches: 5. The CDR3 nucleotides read TGTGCCACCAGTGACGGACAGGGGCCGAACAATGAGCAGTTCTTC. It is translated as CATSDGQGPNNEQFF.

DNA of the CDR3: TGTGCCAGCAGCTTAGGGTGGAGTTACGAGCAGTACTTC. Protein product: CASSLGWSYEQYF. The V call is TRBV7-2, the J call TRBJ2-7; no clear D. V was shortened by 1 base and J by 4 bases, with 8 bases between the two germline ends. This CDR3 is built from 13 residues. The germline V gene has CDR1 SGHTA and CDR2 FQGNSA. The full variable domain, in which reference TRBV7-2 and TRBJ2-7 provide the parts outside the CDR3, is GAGVSQSPSNKVTEKGKDVELRCDPISGHTALYWYRQSLGQGLEFLIYFQGNSAPDKSGLPSDRFSAERTGGSVSTLTIQRTQQEDSAVYLCASSLGWSYEQYFGPGTRLTVT.

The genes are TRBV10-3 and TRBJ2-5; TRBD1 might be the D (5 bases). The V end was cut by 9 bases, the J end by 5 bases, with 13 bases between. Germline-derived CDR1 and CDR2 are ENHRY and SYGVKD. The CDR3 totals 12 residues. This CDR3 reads CAMSRDRETQYF. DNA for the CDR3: TGTGCCATGAGCAGGGATCGTGAGACCCAGTACTTC.

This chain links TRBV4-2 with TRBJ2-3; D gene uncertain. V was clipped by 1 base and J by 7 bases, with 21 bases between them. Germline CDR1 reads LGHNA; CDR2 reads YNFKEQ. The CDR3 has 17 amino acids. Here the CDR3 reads CASSQGANTPRFYTQYF. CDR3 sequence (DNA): TGTGCCAGCAGCCAAGGAGCTAACACCCCACGGTTTTATACGCAGTATTTT.

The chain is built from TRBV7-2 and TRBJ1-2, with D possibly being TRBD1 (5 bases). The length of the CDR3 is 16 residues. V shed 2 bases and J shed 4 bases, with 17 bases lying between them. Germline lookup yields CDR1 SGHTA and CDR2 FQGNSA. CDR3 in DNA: TGTGCCAGCAGCTTAAGGGGAACCGGGTCAACCTATGGCTACACCTTC. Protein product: CASSLRGTGSTYGYTF.

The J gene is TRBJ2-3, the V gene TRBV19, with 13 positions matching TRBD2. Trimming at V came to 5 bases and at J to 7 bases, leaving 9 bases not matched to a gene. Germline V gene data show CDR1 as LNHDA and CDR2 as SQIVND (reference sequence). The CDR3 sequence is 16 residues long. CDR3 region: CASSPGGLAGPNTQYF. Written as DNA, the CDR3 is TGTGCCAGTAGTCCCGGGGGACTAGCGGGACCCAATACGCAGTATTTT.

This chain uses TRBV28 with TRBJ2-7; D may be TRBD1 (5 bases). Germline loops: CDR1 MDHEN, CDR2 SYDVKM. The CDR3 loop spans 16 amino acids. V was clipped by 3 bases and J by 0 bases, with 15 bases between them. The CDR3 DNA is TGTGCCAGCAGTTTTCGTCTGGACACTCTCTCCTACGAGCAGTACTTC. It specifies CASSFRLDTLSYEQYF. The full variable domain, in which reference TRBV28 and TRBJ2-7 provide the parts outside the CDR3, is DVKVTQSSRYLVKRTGEKVFLECVQDMDHENMFWYRQDPGLGLRLIYFSYDVKMKEKGDIPEGYSVSREKKERFSLILESASTNQTSMYLCASSFRLDTLSYEQYFGPGTRLTVT.

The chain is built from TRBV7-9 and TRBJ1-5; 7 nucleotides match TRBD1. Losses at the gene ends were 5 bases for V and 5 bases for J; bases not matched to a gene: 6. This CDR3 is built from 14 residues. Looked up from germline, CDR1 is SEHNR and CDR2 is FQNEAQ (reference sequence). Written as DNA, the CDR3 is TGTGCCAGCAGCCCCACAGGGGTAGATCAGCCCCAGCATTTT. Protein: CASSPTGVDQPQHF.

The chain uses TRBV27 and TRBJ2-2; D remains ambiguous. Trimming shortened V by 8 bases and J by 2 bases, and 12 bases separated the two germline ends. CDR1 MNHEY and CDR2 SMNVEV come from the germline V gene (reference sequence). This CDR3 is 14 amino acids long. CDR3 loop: CASRVWGNTGELFF. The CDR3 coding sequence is TGTGCCAGCCGTGTCTGGGGAAACACCGGGGAGCTGTTTTTT.

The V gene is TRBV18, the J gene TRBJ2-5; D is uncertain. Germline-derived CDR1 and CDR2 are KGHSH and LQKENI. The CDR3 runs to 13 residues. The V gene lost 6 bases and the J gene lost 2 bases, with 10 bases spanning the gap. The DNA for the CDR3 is TGTGCCAGCTCGGTGCCACCTCAAGAGACCCAGTACTTC. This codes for CASSVPPQETQYF.

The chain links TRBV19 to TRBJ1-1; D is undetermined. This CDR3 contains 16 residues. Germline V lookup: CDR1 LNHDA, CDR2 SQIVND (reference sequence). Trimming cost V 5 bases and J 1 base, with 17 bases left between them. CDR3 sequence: CASSLGRTRWNTEAFF. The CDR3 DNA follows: TGTGCCAGTAGTCTAGGGCGTACTAGGTGGAACACTGAAGCTTTCTTT.

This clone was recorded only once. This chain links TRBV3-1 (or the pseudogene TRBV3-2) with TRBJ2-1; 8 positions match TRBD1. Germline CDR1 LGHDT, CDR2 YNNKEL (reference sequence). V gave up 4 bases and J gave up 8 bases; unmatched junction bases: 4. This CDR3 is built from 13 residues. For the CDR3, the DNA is TGTGCCAGCAGCCGTGGACAGGGCGATGAGCAGTTCTTC. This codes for CASSRGQGDEQFF.